These 4 T cell receptor beta chains share one sample of origin, sequenced in a study of control samples from healthy donors and cancer patients. Libraries were prepared by immunoSEQ multiplex PCR; TCRdb keeps only in-frame clonotypes and omits some of them. This sample's table reports about 190,000 clones. Sequencing was done on a sample of blood. These receptors all stem from a woman between 25 and 40 years old in good health.

The chain employs TRBV3-1 (or the pseudogene TRBV3-2) and TRBJ1-6; no clear D. This CDR3 contains 15 residues. CDR1 is LGHDT, CDR2 YNNKEL, per germline (reference sequence). V lost 1 base and J lost 7, with 11 bases in between. The CDR3 protein is CASSQGHYGNSPLHF. In DNA form, the CDR3 reads TGTGCCAGCAGCCAAGGTCACTACGGGAATTCACCCCTCCACTTT.

This chain joins TRBV30 and TRBJ1-3; no clear D. V was clipped by 4 bases and J by 0 bases, with 16 bases between them. The CDR3 sequence is 16 residues long. Germline V gene lookup returns CDR1 GTSNPN and CDR2 SVGIG (reference sequence). The chain's CDR3 is CAWNTPPRVSGNTIYF. The CDR3 DNA follows: TGTGCCTGGAACACCCCCCCAAGGGTCTCTGGAAACACCATATATTTT.

The chain couples TRBV11-2 to TRBJ2-7; D uncertain. CDR3 size: 12 residues. Germline V CDR1 and CDR2: SGHAT, FQNNGV. Trimming took 2 bases from V and 4 from J, leaving 6 bases between them. The CDR3: CASSLSDYEQYF. The CDR3 DNA follows: TGTGCCAGCAGCTTAAGCGATTACGAGCAGTACTTC. The full variable domain, rest sourced from reference TRBV11-2 and TRBJ2-7, is EAGVAQSPRYKIIEKRQSVAFWCNPISGHATLYWYQQILGQGPKLLIQFQNNGVVDDSQLPKDRFSAERLKGVDSTLKIQPAKLEDSAVYLCASSLSDYEQYFGPGTRLTVT.

The genes are TRBV4-1 and TRBJ2-3; D is possibly TRBD1 or TRBD2 (5 bases each). The CDR3 totals 15 residues. Germline V gene lookup returns CDR1 MGHRA and CDR2 YSYEKL. The V gene lost 2 bases and the J gene lost 0 bases, with 9 bases spanning the gap. The CDR3 DNA follows: TGCGCCAGCAGCCAAAGGGGACCAAGCACAGATACGCAGTATTTT. Translating gives CASSQRGPSTDTQYF.